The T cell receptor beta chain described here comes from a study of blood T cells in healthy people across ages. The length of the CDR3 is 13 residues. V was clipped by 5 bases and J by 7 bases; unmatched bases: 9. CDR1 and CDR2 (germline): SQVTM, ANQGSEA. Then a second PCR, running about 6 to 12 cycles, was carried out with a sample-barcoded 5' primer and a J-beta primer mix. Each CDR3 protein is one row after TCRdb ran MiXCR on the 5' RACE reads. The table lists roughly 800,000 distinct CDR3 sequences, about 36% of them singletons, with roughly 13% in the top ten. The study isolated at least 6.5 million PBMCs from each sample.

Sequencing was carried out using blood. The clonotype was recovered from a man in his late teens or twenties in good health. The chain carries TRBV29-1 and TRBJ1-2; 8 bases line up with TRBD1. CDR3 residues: CSVIRQGARGYTF. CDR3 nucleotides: TGCAGCGTTATTCGGCAGGGGGCTCGTGGCTACACCTTC.